Given below is one T cell receptor (beta chain) in context. There are 13 residues in the CDR3. V lost 4 bases, J lost 6 bases, and 11 bases lay in between. Germline lookup yields CDR1 MNHEY and CDR2 SVGEGT. The entry originates in a study of blood T cell repertoires in COVID-19. Study in general: Sites in the United States, Italy and Spain provided acute and convalescent COVID-19 samples. From T cells, B-cell-depleted T cells, or PBMCs came the material, which was cDNA or gDNA.

Per the original data handling: Reference gene primer amplification in the assay estimated nucleated cell counts. Sequencing was performed with immunoSEQ multiplex PCR; in TCRdb, only in-frame clones are kept and a portion is missing. V and J calls and clone size are those listed in that table; D and trimming were worked out from the DNA. The profile covers 100,000 or so clones, with roughly 76% appearing a single time and 9.4% taken by the ten largest. The rearrangement uses TRBV6-2 or TRBV6-3 and TRBJ2-3; D is ambiguous. The sequence was obtained from a woman in her 70s with acute or convalescent COVID-19. The material sequenced was peripheral blood. The CDR3 DNA follows: TGTGCCAGCAGTTTAAAGTCCAGGGATACGCAGTATTTT. Its protein product is CASSLKSRDTQYF.